This T cell receptor (beta chain) was recorded in a study of T cell responses to AZD1222 COVID-19 vaccine. Points from the study as a whole: Repertoire collection took place solely once the T cell response had peaked. White British people made up most donors, females outnumbered males, and clonal diversity was possibly underestimated. Seropositive status at baseline applied to only 5 to 7 AZD1222 recipients.

The CDR3 loop spans 13 amino acids. This table comes from immunoSEQ multiplex PCR, and its TCRdb copy is limited to in-frame clones, with some not included. The table lists 120,000 to 150,000 clones, just over 85% of them singletons, with about 4.8% in the top ten. Regarding this clone: Its specificity is not known.

Analysis merged second doses at about 4 or about 12 weeks. This chain joins TRBV21-1 and TRBJ1-1. TRBV21-1 represents a pseudogene. The sample consisted of peripheral blood, taken 28 days after the second AZD1222 dose. The receptor's source is an adult who received the AZD1222 COVID-19 vaccine. CDR3 in DNA: TGTGCCAGCGAAGGGTACGTGAACACTGAAGCTTTCTTT. Protein product: CASEGYVNTEAFF.